This T cell receptor beta chain was identified during a study of cytomegalovirus exposure and HLA in healthy donors. Across the whole study: About 80 million unique TCRs, all from HLA-typed donors, were included in an early release of the data.

General study findings and limits: In a later analysis, HLA-associated TCR beta chains were more clonally expanded than equally common others.

Vbeta (60) and Jbeta (13) primers were used in the PCR. Only in-frame clones appear in the TCRdb table, and some are missing; sequencing was by immunoSEQ multiplex PCR. The data hold approximately 180,000 clones, with approximately 86% observed a single time. About this clone: Its specificity is unknown.

These donors, healthy bone marrow donors, were studied. The CDR3 has 11 amino acids. Germline loops: CDR1 MNHNS, CDR2 SASEGT. The germline V and J ends were trimmed by 9 bases and 2 bases, with 8 bases remaining between them. Source material: PBMCs. The TCR comes from a woman aged 18-35 years in good health and CMV-seronegative. The chain carries TRBV6-1 and TRBJ2-7; possible D gene TRBD1, 5 bases. Written as DNA, the CDR3 is TGTGCCAGTCGACAGCCCTACGAGCAGTACTTC. It is translated as CASRQPYEQYF.